This TCR beta chain originates from a study of T-cell memory formation after mild COVID-19. Overall study context: Clusters of TCRs were largely donor specific. The study, taken as a whole, reports: Cross-reactive memory apparently joined, as some responding clones appeared in pre-infection memory. A balance of CD4 and CD8 characterized clones contracting day 15 to 85, whereas later expanders leaned CD4+.

This clonotype was detected a few times. Its antigen is unknown. The CDR3 sequence is 17 residues long. The germline CDR1 and CDR2 sequences are LGHDT and YNNKEL (reference sequence). The germline V and J ends were trimmed by 0 bases and 1 base, with 14 bases remaining between them. 5'RACE primed from the constant segment yielded TCR alpha and TCR beta cDNA libraries bearing sample barcodes and UMIs. TCRdb ran MiXCR on the 5' RACE reads and lists one entry per CDR3 protein. The data hold a few hundred thousand distinct CDR3 sequences, with 18% observed a single time. The chain links TRBV3-1 to TRBJ2-3; D unclear. Sequencing was performed on PBMCs or a T cell subset sorted from them (not recorded which). This receptor was identified in a man aged 18-30 years who had mild COVID-19 (a few samples of this study predate the infection). Cell type and time point are not known. The CDR3 region is CASSQDLGAQGTDTQYF. The CDR3 nucleotides read TGTGCCAGCAGCCAAGATCTAGGAGCGCAAGGCACAGATACGCAGTATTTT.